This TCR beta chain was identified in a study of blood T cells in healthy people across ages (dated by TCRdb to the mid-2010s). In the study overall: In model experiments, roughly one uniquely barcoded TCR beta cDNA molecule per two T cells was captured by template switching. Age-related changes in TCR beta repertoire diversity were measured in the study by deep sequencing normalized with unique cDNA molecular identifiers. Donors were grouped into four age groups: young (average roughly 17 years), middle-aged (around 39), aged (around 62) and long-lived (just over 80). Donors of different ages were randomly distributed across sequencing lanes to avoid experimental bias. For two donors (one aged 18 to 30 and one aged 80 or older), the study analyzed two additional independent replicas of 1 million unique cDNA reads from the same blood draw.

This clonotype was found many times. Its antigen remains undetermined. No much larger clone exists at a distance of one base, and base qualities are not known. Libraries were built with 5' RACE. These reads were obtained on an Illumina HiSeq 2500. A second PCR of roughly 6 to 12 cycles was performed with a sample-barcoded 5' primer and a J-beta primer mix. Each TCR beta cDNA molecule received a unique molecular identifier from a template-switch 5' adaptor carrying 12 random nucleotides. At least 3 million CDR3-containing paired-end reads were obtained from each sample. The Mint cDNA synthesis kit, primed by a TRBC-specific oligonucleotide, was used to synthesize first-strand cDNA from all RNA. Following uracil-DNA glycosylase treatment, a first 18-cycle PCR with universal primers M1SS and BC2_uni_R was performed on all cDNA. Concerning the study's data processing: Normalization of each sample was performed by random selection of 1 million high-quality reads, each carrying a distinct molecular identifier. Reads sharing molecular identifiers were discarded rather than binned into consensus sequences. MiTCR, with a Q25 quality threshold and the strictest error-elimination algorithm, was used for CDR3 identification, clonotype clustering and error correction. A nonparametric unseen species model with Euler transformation was used to estimate a lower bound on total TCR beta diversity. The raw public data were reprocessed by TCRdb itself: fastp quality trimming at Q25, MiXCR clonotype calling, in-frame beta chains only. Every entry covers one CDR3 protein and lists the most common genes and DNA from its rows. The V and J calls were determined by TCRdb, not by the authors. Here the sample has fewer than 900,000 distinct CDR3 sequences; about 37% occur a single time. The ten largest clones add up to over 10% of the sample.

CDR1 is given as MGHRA and CDR2 as YSYEKL, both from the germline V gene. V is reduced by 1 base and J by 8 bases, leaving a spacing of 15 bases between them. The CDR3 numbers 15 residues from cysteine through phenylalanine. Here the CDR3 DNA is all that survives: 45 bases in frame from base 1. The donors were 40 or so Caucasian individuals from Russia, aged roughly 6 to 100 years, who were systemically healthy. Each donor gave about 9.7 milliliters of peripheral blood, drawn into EDTA-treated Vacutainer tubes. Ficoll-Paque density-gradient centrifugation was used to isolate PBMCs, with at least 6 million obtained per sample. Trizol reagent was used to extract total RNA from PBMCs, with at least 6 micrograms per sample. The percentages of naive CD45RAhigh/CD27high T cells were determined by flow cytometry on a PBMC aliquot from every donor. Overall study results and their limits: Since profiling was done on bulk unsorted PBMCs, naive and antigen-experienced compartments could not be conclusively compared. As age increased, observed TCR beta diversity per million T cells dropped in a roughly linear way, and a significant reduction was already evident by age approximately 40. Estimates of total diversity from one million sequenced T cells were regarded as lower bounds and underestimates. There was a strong correlation between observed TCR beta diversity and the percentage of naive T cells measured by flow cytometry. Because donor CMV infection status was unknown, age-related changes in expanded clonotypes were potentially confounded. Compared with the aged group, the long-lived group had more naive CD4+ T cells, fewer expanded clones and increased TCR diversity, a pattern suggesting age selection.

This sequence was found in a man aged 18-30 years in good health. The specimen was blood. The V and J genes are TRBV4-1 and TRBJ2-1; the D gene is possibly TRBD1 or TRBD2, with 5 bases matching each. Here the CDR3 is given as CASSQVGTSADEQFF. Here is the DNA: TGCGCCAGCAGCCAAGTTGGGACGTCCGCCGATGAGCAGTTCTTC.